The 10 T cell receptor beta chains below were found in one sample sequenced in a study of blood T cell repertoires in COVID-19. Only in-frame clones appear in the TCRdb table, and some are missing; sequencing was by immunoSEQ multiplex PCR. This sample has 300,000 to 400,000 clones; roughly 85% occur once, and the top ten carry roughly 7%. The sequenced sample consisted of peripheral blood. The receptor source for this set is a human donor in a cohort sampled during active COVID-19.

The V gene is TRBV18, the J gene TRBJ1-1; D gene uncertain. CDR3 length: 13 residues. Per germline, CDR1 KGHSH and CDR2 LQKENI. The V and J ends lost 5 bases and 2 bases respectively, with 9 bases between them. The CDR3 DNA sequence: TGTGCCAGCTCAAGGCAGGTTAACACTGAAGCTTTCTTT. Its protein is CASSRQVNTEAFF.

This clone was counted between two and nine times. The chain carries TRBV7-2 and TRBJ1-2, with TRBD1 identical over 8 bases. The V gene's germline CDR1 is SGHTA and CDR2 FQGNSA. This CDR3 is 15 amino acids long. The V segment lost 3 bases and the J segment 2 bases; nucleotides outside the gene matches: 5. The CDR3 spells CASSFGQGENYGYTF. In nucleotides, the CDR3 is TGTGCCAGCAGCTTCGGACAGGGTGAAAACTATGGCTACACCTTC.

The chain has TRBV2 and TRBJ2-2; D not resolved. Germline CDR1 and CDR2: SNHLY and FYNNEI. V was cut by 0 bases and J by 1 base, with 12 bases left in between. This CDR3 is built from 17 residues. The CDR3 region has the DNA TGTGCCAGCAGTGAAGCGGTCTTCTCTAGGAACACCGGGGAGCTGTTTTTT. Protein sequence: CASSEAVFSRNTGELFF.

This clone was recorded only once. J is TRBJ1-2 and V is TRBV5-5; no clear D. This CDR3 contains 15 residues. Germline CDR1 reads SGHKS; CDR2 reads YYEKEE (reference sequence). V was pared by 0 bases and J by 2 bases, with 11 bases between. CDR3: CASSLATEWNYGYTF. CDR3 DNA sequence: TGTGCCAGCAGCTTGGCCACAGAGTGGAACTATGGCTACACCTTC.

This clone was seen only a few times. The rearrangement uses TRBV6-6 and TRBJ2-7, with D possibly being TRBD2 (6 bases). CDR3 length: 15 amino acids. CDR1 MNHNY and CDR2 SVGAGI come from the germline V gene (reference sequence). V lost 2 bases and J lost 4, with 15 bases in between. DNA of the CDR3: TGTGCCAGCAGTTACGCCGCGGGGTTCGGGTACGAGCAGTACTTC. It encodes CASSYAAGFGYEQYF.

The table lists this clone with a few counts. The CDR3 DNA is TGTGCCAGCAGTTCAGACGGGTACTACGAGCAGTACTTC. Its translation: CASSSDGYYEQYF. The V and J genes are TRBV27 and TRBJ2-7, with no clear D. Trimming removed 4 bases at V and 3 bases at J, with 10 bases between. CDR3 length: 13 residues. Looked up from germline, CDR1 is MNHEY and CDR2 is SMNVEV (reference sequence).

The CDR3 bases are TGTGCCACCAGTTTTCAGGGGGAGGATGAAGCTTTCTTT. Residues: CATSFQGEDEAFF. J is TRBJ1-1 and V is TRBV19; 7 positions agree with TRBD1. Germline-derived CDR1 and CDR2 are LNHDA and SQIVND (reference sequence). The CDR3 runs 13 residues. J gave up 7 bases and V 10 bases, and 12 bases lay outside the gene matches.

The CDR3 DNA reads as TGCGCCAGCAGCCAAGATTGGGCCAGTGAAGCTTTCTTT. Amino acid sequence: CASSQDWASEAFF. The V call is TRBV4-1, the J call TRBJ1-1, with no clear D. The CDR3 spans 13 residues. V was trimmed by 0 bases and J by 7 bases, leaving 9 bases between them. Germline CDR1 MGHRA, CDR2 YSYEKL.

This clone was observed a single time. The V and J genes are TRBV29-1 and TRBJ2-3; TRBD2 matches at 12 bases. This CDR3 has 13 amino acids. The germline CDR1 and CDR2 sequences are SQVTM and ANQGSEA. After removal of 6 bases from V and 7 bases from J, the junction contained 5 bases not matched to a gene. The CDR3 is CSVILAGGNTQYF. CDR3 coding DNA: TGCAGCGTGATACTAGCGGGAGGAAATACGCAGTATTTT.

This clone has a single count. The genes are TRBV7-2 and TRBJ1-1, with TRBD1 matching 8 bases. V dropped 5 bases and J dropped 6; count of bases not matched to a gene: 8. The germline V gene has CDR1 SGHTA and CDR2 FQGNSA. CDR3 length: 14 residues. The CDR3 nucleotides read TGTGCCAGCAGCACAGGGGGAAATGCTGCTGAAGCTTTCTTT. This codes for CASSTGGNAAEAFF.